This TCR beta chain was sequenced for a study of blood T cell repertoires in COVID-19. Study in general: Both acute and convalescent COVID-19 samples were obtained from the United States, Italy and Spain. T cells, B-cell-depleted T cells, or PBMCs supplied cDNA or gDNA.

The trim removed 6 bases at V and 6 bases at J, leaving 2 bases unmatched. The CDR3 spans 13 residues. Germline V CDR1 and CDR2: SNHLY, FYNNEI. Under the authors' procedure: Using reference gene primer amplification, nucleated cell counts were estimated. The assay was immunoSEQ multiplex PCR, and TCRdb's table has in-frame clones only and misses some. V, J and clone size were drawn from that table, and D and trimming were deduced from the DNA. The sample carries about 50,000 clones, 90% recorded once. This clone was found a few times. This sequence was found in a woman of 80 years or more with acute or convalescent COVID-19. The chain uses TRBV2 and TRBJ1-4; 9 bases agree with TRBD1. Sequences were obtained from peripheral blood. In nucleotides, the CDR3 is TGTGCCAGCAGGCGGACAGGGGATGAAAAACTGTTTTTT. Amino acid sequence: CASRRTGDEKLFF.